This TCR beta chain was recovered during a study of blood T cell repertoires in COVID-19 (dated by TCRdb to the early 2020s). Looking at the study overall: Samples from collaborators originated in the United States, Italy and Spain and spanned both the acute and convalescent phases of COVID-19. A freely available public database, intended as a resource for researchers studying the immune response to SARS-CoV-2, is where the repertoires were released. Where available, HLA class I and class II types were taken from metadata supplied by the sample provider and were not determined by assay-based typing. Samples were obtained from the ongoing ImmuneRACE study (first 160 participants) and from over 1,000 subjects provided by 6 global collaborators. Subjects who had been exposed to COVID-19, were actively infected with it, or had recovered from it provided the deeply sampled blood TCRbeta repertoires that made up the dataset. The material from the prospective study consisted of cDNA or gDNA derived from T cells, B-cell-depleted T cells, or PBMCs. A de-identified subject ID, COVID-19 status, age in years and sex were almost always included in the sample metadata. What the authors observed across the whole study: The amount of clinical and demographic metadata varied by source and participant and was provided uncurated.

Participants in the prospective study were enrolled through a virtual design, were aged 18 to 89 years, and lived in 24 United States geographic areas. To assign participants to cohorts, the prospective study relied on clinical history that participants themselves reported in a screening survey and a study questionnaire. Recovered participants in ImmuneRACE Cohort 3 were defined by two consecutive negative NP/OP PCR tests, clearance by a healthcare professional, or resolution of symptoms. In the prospective study, mobile phlebotomists collected whole blood, serum and a nasopharyngeal or oropharyngeal swab from each participant. Additional blood draws and questionnaires over an approximately 2-month period could optionally be provided by prospective study participants. Blood samples from the prospective study were shipped frozen or at room temperature prior to DNA extraction. TCRbeta CDR3 regions were amplified from genomic DNA by means of the immunoSEQ Assay, a bias-controlled multiplex PCR. Per the original workflow: The number of nucleated cells in each sample was estimated from the amplification of reference gene primers within the assay. To quantify the absolute abundance of each unique TCRbeta CDR3 rearrangement, sequence reads were collapsed and filtered. For each sample, productive Simpson clonality was calculated as the square root of Simpson's diversity index across productive rearrangements. In its TCRdb copy, this immuneACCESS table keeps in-frame sequences only and misses some clones. Where compared with another copy, unresolved V genes explain less than half of these, and the others have no known cause. The DNA gave D and trimming, while V, J and clone size come from that table. The sample includes about 330,000 clones, with 92% observed a single time. Approximately 17% of the sample rests with the top ten.

Concerning this clone: The antigen this receptor binds is unknown. Base qualities are not recorded, but no much larger clone differs from it by a single base.

Sequences were obtained from PBMCs or T cells enriched from blood (not recorded which). The sequence derives from a woman aged 30 to 39 who had recovered from COVID-19.

The CDR3 sequence is CASSQERPGLREETQYF. The nucleotide sequence is TGTGCCAGCAGCCAAGAGCGACCGGGACTGAGGGAAGAGACCCAGTACTTC. The chain is assembled from TRBV3-1 (or the pseudogene TRBV3-2) and TRBJ2-5; TRBD2 might be the D gene, on 6 matching bases. Via the germline V gene (reference sequence), CDR1 is LGHDT and CDR2 YNNKEL. V and J lose 0 bases and 3 bases, and a span of 17 bases separates them. The CDR3 sequence holds 17 residues, the cysteine and phenylalanine included. Only the CDR3 region is kept as DNA, spanning 51 bases read in frame from base 1.